This TCR delta chain derives from a study of gamma-delta T cells after stem cell transplantation. The CDR3 sequence is 18 residues long. With V trimmed by 4 bases and J by 1 base, 10 bases remained unmatched. CDR1 TSWWSYY and CDR2 QGS come from the germline V gene. Relative to its sample, this clone is medium-sized. The sample has other DNA sequences that encode this CDR3 too. TCRdb made new clone calls on the RT-PCR reads using CATT. The data hold thousands of delta-chain clones, with 3% to 4.5% observed a single time. The receptor comes from a human donor. It is not recorded whose cells these are; they may come from a transplant donor. The gene calls are TRDV1 and TRDJ1; TRDD3 matches at 12 bases. The sequencing sample was made of gamma-delta T cells. The CDR3 DNA reads TGTGCTCTTGGGGGTCTTCCTTCTGGGGGATACGGCACCGATAAACTCATCTTT. Amino acid sequence: CALGGLPSGGYGTDKLIF.